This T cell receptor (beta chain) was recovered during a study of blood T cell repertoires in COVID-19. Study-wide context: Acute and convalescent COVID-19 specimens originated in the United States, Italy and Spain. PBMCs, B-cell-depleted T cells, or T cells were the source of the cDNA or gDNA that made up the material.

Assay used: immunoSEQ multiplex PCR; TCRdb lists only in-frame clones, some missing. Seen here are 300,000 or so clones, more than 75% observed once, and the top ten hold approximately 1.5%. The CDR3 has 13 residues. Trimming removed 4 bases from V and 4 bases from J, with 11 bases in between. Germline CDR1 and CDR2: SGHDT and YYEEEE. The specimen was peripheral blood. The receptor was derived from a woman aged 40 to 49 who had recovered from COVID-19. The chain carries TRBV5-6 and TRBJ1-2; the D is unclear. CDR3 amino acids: CASSVTEVYGYTF. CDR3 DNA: TGTGCCAGCAGCGTAACGGAGGTCTATGGCTACACCTTC.